This T cell receptor beta chain was retrieved from a study of radiation and T cells in renal cell carcinoma. Profiling relied on immunoSEQ multiplex PCR, and the TCRdb table lists in-frame clones only, not all of them. The sample gives tens of thousands of clones, approximately 86% of which show up once; approximately 22% is in the top ten. The length of the CDR3 is 18 residues. The V end was cut by 1 base, the J end by 3 bases, with 19 bases between. The V gene's germline CDR1 is SGHNT and CDR2 YYREEE (reference sequence). Sample time point: blood 2 weeks post-SBRT. Treatment: 15 Gy SBRT to primary tumor, nephrectomy 4 weeks later.

The source material was blood, sampled from a patient whose treatment included radiotherapy and nephrectomy. The chain recombines TRBV5-4 with TRBJ1-4; the D gene is possibly TRBD1 (6 bases). The TCR comes from a woman between 45 and 60 years old with renal cell carcinoma. The CDR3 here is CASSLFSLSRGPNEKLFF. In nucleotides, the CDR3 is TGTGCCAGCAGCTTGTTTTCGTTGTCCAGGGGCCCTAATGAAAAACTGTTTTTT.